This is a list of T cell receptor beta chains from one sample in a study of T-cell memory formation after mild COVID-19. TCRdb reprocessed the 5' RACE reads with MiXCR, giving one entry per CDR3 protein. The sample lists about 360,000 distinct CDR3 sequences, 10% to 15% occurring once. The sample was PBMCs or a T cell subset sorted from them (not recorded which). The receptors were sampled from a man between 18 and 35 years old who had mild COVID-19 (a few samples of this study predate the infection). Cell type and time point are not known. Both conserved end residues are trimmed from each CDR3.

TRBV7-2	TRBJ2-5	ASSPKGVSGGAYETQY
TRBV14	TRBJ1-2	ASSHPGQPRDYGYT
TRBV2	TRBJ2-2	ASQGSGELF
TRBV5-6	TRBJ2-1	ASSGDRGGEQF
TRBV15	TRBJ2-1	ATSKIQGWEQF
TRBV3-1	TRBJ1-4	ASSPSGVGEKLF
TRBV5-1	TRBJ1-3	ASSFGDTIY
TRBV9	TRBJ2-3	ASSVQTSGGVSDTQY
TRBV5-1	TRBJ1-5	ASSLTGDNQPQH
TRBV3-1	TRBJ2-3	ASSQGLADTQY
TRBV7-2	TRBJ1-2	ASTPTGQGVYGYT
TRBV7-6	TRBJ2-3	ASSFQFRGDTQY
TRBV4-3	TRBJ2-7	ASSPRRGSDEQY
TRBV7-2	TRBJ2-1	ASSLFGNEQF
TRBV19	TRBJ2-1	ASRLAGRVEQF
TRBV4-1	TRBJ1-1	ASSHLREWTEAF
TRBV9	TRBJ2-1	ASSVDVAGGSYNEQF
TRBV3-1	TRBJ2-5	ASSHPGGAGLETQY
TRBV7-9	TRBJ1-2	ASSLVLPTAGYT
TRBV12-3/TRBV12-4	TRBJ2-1	ASSQTSAPQLDEQF
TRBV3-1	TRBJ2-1	ASSHTSGDNEQF
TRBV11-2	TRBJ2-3	ASSSFLASSTDTQY
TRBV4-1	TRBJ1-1	ASSQGTGRAF
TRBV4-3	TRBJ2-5	ASSLGHKQETQY
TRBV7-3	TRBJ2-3	ASSYNVGDTQY
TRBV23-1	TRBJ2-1	ASNVGLAGHNEQF
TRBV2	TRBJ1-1	ASSGTGSRTEAF
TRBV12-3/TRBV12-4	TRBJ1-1	ASSNRIAEAF
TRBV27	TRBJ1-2	ASGLSRVYGYT
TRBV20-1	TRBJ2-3	SARDVFGTSGAQDTQY
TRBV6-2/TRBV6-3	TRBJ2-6	ASSSTVTGANVLT
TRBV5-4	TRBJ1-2	ASSLPRQGNYGYT
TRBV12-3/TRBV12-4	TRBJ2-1	ASSLAPSEQF
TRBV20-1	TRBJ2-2	SAQGYGELF
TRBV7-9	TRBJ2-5	ASSLPSGGIRETQY
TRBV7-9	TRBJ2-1	ASSLSLGLNNEQF
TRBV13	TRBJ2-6	ASSLQQGAGANVLT
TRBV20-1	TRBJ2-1	SARDRVWGLAGEQF
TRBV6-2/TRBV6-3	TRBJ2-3	ASSRPLAGSTDTQY
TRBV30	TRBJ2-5	AWSVQGTSITETQY
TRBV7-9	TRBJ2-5	ASSLRTGLIQETQY
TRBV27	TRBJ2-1	ASSSGRREQF
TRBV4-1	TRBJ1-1	ASSQEGGAVTEAF
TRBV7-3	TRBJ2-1	ASSLILGQGNEQF
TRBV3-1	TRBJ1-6	ASSRVWRGDSPLH
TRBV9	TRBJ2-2	ASSSQGRTGELF
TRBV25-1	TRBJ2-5	ASSEYGSRETQY
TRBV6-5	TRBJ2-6	ASTMGANVLT
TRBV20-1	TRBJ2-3	SARGLAGGMGTDTQY
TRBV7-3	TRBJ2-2	ASSADRESTGELF
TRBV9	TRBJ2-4	ASSPRQGVGDIQY
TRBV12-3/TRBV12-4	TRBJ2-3	ASSPRLAGGPSTDTQY
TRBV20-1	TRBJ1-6	SAREAAGNSPLH
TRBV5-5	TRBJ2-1	ASRTSPQSNEQF
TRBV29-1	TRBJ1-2	SVITGFYGYT